This T cell receptor (beta chain) stems from a study of T-cell memory formation after mild COVID-19. Study-level results: Researchers report contracting CD4+ clones mostly in CM and EM, with CD8+ clones in EMRA. Whether day 37 second-wave clones are SARS-CoV-2-specific was not confirmed.

The trim removed 1 base at V and 5 bases at J, leaving 12 bases unmatched. CDR1 is SGHTA, CDR2 FQGNSA, per germline. This CDR3 is built from 18 residues. This clonotype was seen more than once but under ten times. The target antigen is unknown. Sample barcodes and UMIs were carried by the TCR alpha and TCR beta cDNA libraries that 5'RACE generated with constant-segment primers. Using its own MiXCR run on the 5' RACE reads, TCRdb lists one record per CDR3 protein. The sample shows about 610,000 distinct CDR3 sequences, 17% of them seen only once. V is TRBV7-2 and J is TRBJ2-2; 8 bases align to TRBD2. Sequencing input: PBMCs or a T cell subset sorted from them (not recorded which). This TCR came from an adult woman who had mild COVID-19 (a few samples of this study predate the infection). Cell type and time point are not known. DNA of the CDR3: TGTGCCAGCAGCTTAGATTTTATCGCGGGGGGTCGGACCGGGGAGCTGTTTTTT. It codes for CASSLDFIAGGRTGELFF.